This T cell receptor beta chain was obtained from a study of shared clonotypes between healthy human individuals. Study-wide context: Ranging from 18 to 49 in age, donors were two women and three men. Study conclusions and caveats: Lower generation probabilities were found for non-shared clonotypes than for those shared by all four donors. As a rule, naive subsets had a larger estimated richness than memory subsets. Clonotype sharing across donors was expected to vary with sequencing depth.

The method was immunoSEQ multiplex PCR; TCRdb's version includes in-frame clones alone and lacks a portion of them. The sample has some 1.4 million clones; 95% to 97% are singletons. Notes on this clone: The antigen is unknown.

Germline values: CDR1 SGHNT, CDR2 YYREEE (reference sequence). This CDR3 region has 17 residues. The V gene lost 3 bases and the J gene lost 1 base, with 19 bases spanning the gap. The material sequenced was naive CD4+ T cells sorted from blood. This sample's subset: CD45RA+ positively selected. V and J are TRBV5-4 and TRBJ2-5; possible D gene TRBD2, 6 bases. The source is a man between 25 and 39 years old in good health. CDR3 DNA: TGTGCCAGCAGCTGGACCGGGATCCGGGGAGGCCAAGAGACCCAGTACTTC. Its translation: CASSWTGIRGGQETQYF.